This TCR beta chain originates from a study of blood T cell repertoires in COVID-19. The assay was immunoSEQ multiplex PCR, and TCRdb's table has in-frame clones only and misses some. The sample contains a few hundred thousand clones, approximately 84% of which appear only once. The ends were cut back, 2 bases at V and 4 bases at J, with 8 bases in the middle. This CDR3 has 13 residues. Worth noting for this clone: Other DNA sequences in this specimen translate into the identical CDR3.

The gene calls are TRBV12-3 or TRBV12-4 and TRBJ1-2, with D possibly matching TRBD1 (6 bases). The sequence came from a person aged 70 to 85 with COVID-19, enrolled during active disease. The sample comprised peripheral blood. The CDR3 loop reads CASSLSRGYGYTF. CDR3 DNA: TGTGCCAGCAGTTTAAGCAGGGGCTATGGCTACACCTTC.